One sample yielded the 14 T cell receptor beta chains listed below, sequenced in a study of breast tumors, draining lymph nodes, adjacent tissues. One entry per CDR3 protein, called by TCRdb with MiXCR from the multiplex PCR reads. The data contain 20,000 to 25,000 distinct CDR3 sequences, 50% of them seen just once; the ten biggest clones take up less than 9.5%. Sequencing was carried out using breast tumor tissue. These receptors all come from a female donor with breast cancer. Some clones in this sample may be carry-over from other donors' samples.

This chain links TRBV10-3 with TRBJ1-2; D remains ambiguous. The CDR3 consists of 13 residues. Trimming pared 5 bases from V and 6 bases from J, leaving 13 bases between. In germline, CDR1 is ENHRY, CDR2 SYGVKD. CDR3 loop: CAISIQFMDGYTF. The CDR3 region has the DNA TGTGCCATCAGTATCCAGTTTATGGATGGCTACACCTTC.

Judged by abundance, this clonotype is medium-sized. The chain recombines TRBV20-1 with TRBJ2-7; 10 nucleotides line up with TRBD2. Looked up from germline, CDR1 is DFQATT and CDR2 is SNEGSKA (reference sequence). J was trimmed by 3 bases and V by 2 bases; bases with no gene match: 4. The length of the CDR3 is 14 residues. CDR3 amino acids: CSARTGTSDYEQYF. The CDR3 nucleotides read TGCAGTGCTAGAACCGGGACTAGCGACTACGAGCAGTACTTC.

This clonotype was observed a few times. This could be a read error, since a much larger clone is one nucleotide away. V gene TRBV19 combines with J gene TRBJ2-1; D not resolved. There are 14 residues in the CDR3. Germline lookup yields CDR1 LNHDA and CDR2 SQIVND (reference sequence). CDR3 coding DNA: TGTGCCAGTAGTCTGCCAGGACCCTACAATGAGCAGTTATTC. Translated, it gives CASSLPGPYNEQLF.

This clonotype was counted ten times or more. This chain joins TRBV27 and TRBJ2-4, with D perhaps TRBD1 (5 bases). Germline lookup yields CDR1 MNHEY and CDR2 SMNVEV (reference sequence). The ends were cut back, 4 bases at V and 7 bases at J, with 5 bases in the middle. This CDR3 spans 11 amino acids. As DNA, the CDR3 is TGTGCCAGCAGTTACAGGAACATTCAGTACTTC. Translated: CASSYRNIQYF.

The table lists this clonotype with a count of one. It is unclear where the CDR3 begins or ends on the DNA, so no DNA is shown, and the CDR3 is as TCRdb lists it. The gene calls are TRBV5-6 and TRBJ1-2; TRBD1 was called by the table and not checked on the DNA. With termini counted, the CDR3 has 22 amino acids. Germline CDR1 SGHDT, CDR2 YYEEEE. CDR3 sequence reads: CASSPPTAFYLCASSASYGYTF.

As regards this clonotype: One end of the junction is discordant with germline, which a read error may explain. The chain has TRBV10-3 and TRBJ2-1, with 9 bases aligning to TRBD2. The CDR3 has 15 residues. The germline V gene has CDR1 ENHRY and CDR2 SYGVKD. CDR3 residues: CAISEFSRTSAELLF. In DNA form, the CDR3 reads TGTGCCATCAGTGAGTTTTCTCGGACTAGCGCGGAACTTCTTTTC.

Notes on this clonotype: A read error may account for a junction end that differs from germline. The CDR3 DNA reads TGTGCCAGCAGACCCGAACAGGGCTACAGTGAGCAGTTCTTC. This translates into CASRPEQGYSEQFF. This rearrangement joins TRBV27 to TRBJ2-1; possibly TRBD1 for D (6 bases). Germline V CDR1 and CDR2: MNHEY, SMNVEV (reference sequence). The CDR3 spans 14 residues.

With respect to this clonotype: A single base separates this from a much larger clone, so it may be a read error. V usage is TRBV29-1 and J usage is TRBJ2-1, with a possible D match to TRBD2 (5 bases). The CDR3 is 14 residues long. The germline gives CDR1 SQVTM, CDR2 ANQGSEA. CDR3 in amino acids: CSARGQFSYNEQLF. The CDR3 coding sequence is TGCAGCGCCCGAGGGCAGTTTTCCTACAATGAGCAGCTCTTC.

This CDR3 reads CASSQTGETQETQYF. The CDR3 coding sequence is TGTGCCAGCAGTCAGACAGGGGAGACCCAAGAGACCCAGTACTTC. The chain has TRBV2 and TRBJ2-5; 8 nucleotides align to TRBD1. Unmatched junction bases numbered 6, after V lost 5 bases and J lost 1 base. This CDR3 has 15 residues. CDR1 SNHLY and CDR2 FYNNEI come from the germline V gene.

V and J are TRBV5-6 and TRBJ2-7; 10 bases are shared with TRBD2. J lost 5 bases, V lost 5 bases, and 4 bases had no gene match. Germline V lookup: CDR1 SGHDT, CDR2 YYEEEE. The CDR3 is made up of 13 amino acids. The CDR3, as DNA: TGTGCCAGCAGTCCCGGGACTAGCGACGAGCAGTACTTC. Translation: CASSPGTSDEQYF.

This clonotype occurred many times. This clone may be a read error of a much larger clone one base away. The chain carries TRBV6-1 and TRBJ2-7, with a weak D call TRBD2 (5 bases). The CDR3 has 16 amino acids. Germline-derived CDR1 and CDR2 are MNHNS and SASEGT. The CDR3 nucleotides read TGTGCCAGCAGTCAAGCGGCGGCTCGGGCCACCTACGAGCAGTACTTC. Its translation is CASSQAAARATYEQYF.

The table lists this clonotype with many counts. This chain connects TRBV19 to TRBJ2-2; TRBD2 matches 7 bases. Unmatched junction bases numbered 4, after V lost 5 bases and J lost 4 bases. The CDR3 spans 14 residues. Germline CDR1 LNHDA, CDR2 SQIVND (reference sequence). CDR3 nucleotides: TGTGCCAGTAGTGCGGGAGTTGGCACCGGGGAGCTGTTTTTT. This encodes CASSAGVGTGELFF.

On this clonotype: This sequence may be a read error, since a much larger clone differs from it by one base. This chain connects TRBV20-1 to TRBJ2-6; perhaps TRBD1 as D (7 bases). Germline V CDR1 and CDR2: DFQATT, SNEGSKA (reference sequence). The CDR3 extends over 16 amino acids. CDR3 region: CSARDSGASAASVLTF. The DNA for the CDR3 is TGCAGTGCGCGGGACAGTGGTGCCTCTGCGGCCAGCGTCCTGACTTTC.

The chain combines TRBV20-1 with TRBJ2-1; 13 bases align to TRBD2. V was clipped by 4 bases and J by 3 bases; unmatched bases: 3. The CDR3 contains 15 residues. Germline V gives CDR1 DFQATT, CDR2 SNEGSKA (reference sequence). CDR3 amino acids: CSATGTSGDYNEQFF. In DNA, the CDR3 is TGCAGTGCTACCGGGACTAGCGGGGACTACAATGAGCAGTTCTTC.